Given below is one T cell receptor beta chain in context. What it recognizes is unknown. Then a second PCR, running roughly 6 to 12 cycles, was carried out with a sample-barcoded 5' primer and a J-beta primer mix. Using its own MiXCR run on the 5' RACE reads, TCRdb lists one record per CDR3 protein. Of 730,000 or so distinct CDR3 sequences in the sample, 40% to 45% are singletons; the top ten hold 20% to 25%. The data stem from a study of blood T cells in healthy people across ages. Findings and caveats of the study: There was a strong correlation between TCR beta diversity and naive T cell percentage.

Germline V gives CDR1 DFQATT, CDR2 SNEGSKA (reference sequence). The CDR3 runs to 11 residues. V lost 6 bases and J lost 6, with 10 bases in between. Source material: blood. This chain connects TRBV20-1 to TRBJ2-3; D is ambiguous. The TCR was taken from a woman aged 55-70 years in good health. The CDR3 DNA is TGCAGTGCGATCCTTCGGGATACGCAGTATTTT. The encoded protein is CSAILRDTQYF.